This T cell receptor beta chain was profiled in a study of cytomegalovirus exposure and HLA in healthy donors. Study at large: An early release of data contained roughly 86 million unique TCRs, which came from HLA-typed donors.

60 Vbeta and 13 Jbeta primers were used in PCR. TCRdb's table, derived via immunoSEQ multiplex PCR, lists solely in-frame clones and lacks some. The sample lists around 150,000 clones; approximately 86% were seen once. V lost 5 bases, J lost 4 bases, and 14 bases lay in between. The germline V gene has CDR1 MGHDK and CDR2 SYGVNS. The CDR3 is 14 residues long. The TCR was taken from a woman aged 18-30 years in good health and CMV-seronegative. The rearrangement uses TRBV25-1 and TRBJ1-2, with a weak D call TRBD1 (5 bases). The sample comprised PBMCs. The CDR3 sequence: CASSSAGNFYGYTF. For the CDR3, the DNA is TGTGCCAGCAGTTCTGCAGGGAATTTCTATGGCTACACCTTC.